Below are 26 T cell receptor beta chains sequenced from a single sample in a study of T cell repertoires in cytomegalovirus infection. Their antigens are not known. TCRdb re-called the reads through MiXCR, storing one row per CDR3 protein. The top ten clones hold about 12% of a sample with 650,000 to 850,000 distinct CDR3 sequences, under 35% of them seen once. The sample in question was cultured CD8+ T cells from PBMCs, obtained from culture after CMV antigen stimulation. The receptors derive from a human donor in good health (CMV status not recorded). Some clones in this sample may be carry-over from other donors' samples.

V gene TRBV6-5 combines with J gene TRBJ1-6; D is ambiguous. Germline V gene data show CDR1 as MNHEY and CDR2 as SVGAGI. This CDR3 spans 12 amino acids. The V gene lost 0 bases and the J gene lost 9 bases, with 3 bases spanning the gap. In DNA, the CDR3 is TGTGCCAGCAGTTACTCTGGTTCACCCCTCCACTTT. It translates to CASSYSGSPLHF.

This clonotype was counted ten times or more. The chain has TRBV2 and TRBJ1-1; D not resolved. V was cut by 6 bases and J by 5 bases, with 7 bases left in between. The germline V gene encodes CDR1 SNHLY and CDR2 FYNNEI. This CDR3 is 11 amino acids long. The CDR3 DNA is TGTGCCAGCAGCTCGAGTACTGAAGCTTTCTTT. Its translation is CASSSSTEAFF.

The chain combines TRBV7-9 with TRBJ2-3; 8 positions match TRBD1. The germline gives CDR1 SEHNR, CDR2 FQNEAQ (reference sequence). With 5 bases clipped from V and 4 bases from J, the junction kept 8 bases outside the gene matches. This CDR3 has 15 residues. The CDR3 DNA follows: TGTGCCAGCAGCCCCCGGGACAGGCGCTCAGATACGCAGTATTTT. It yields the protein CASSPRDRRSDTQYF.

The chain links TRBV29-1 to TRBJ2-2; TRBD1 aligns across 9 bases. Germline values: CDR1 SQVTM, CDR2 ANQGSEA. With V trimmed by 1 base and J by 3 bases, 6 bases remained unmatched. The CDR3 covers 16 residues. Here the CDR3 reads CSVEGGQGRDTGELFF. CDR3 DNA: TGCAGCGTTGAAGGGGGACAGGGACGTGACACCGGGGAGCTGTTTTTT.

The rearrangement joins TRBV6-8 to TRBJ1-1; tentative D call: TRBD1 (6 bases). The V end lost 8 bases, the J end lost 3 bases, and 13 bases lay between the germline ends. CDR1 is MNHGY, CDR2 SAAAGT, per germline. CDR3 length equals 13 residues. CDR3 coding DNA: TGTGCCAGCCGGATCGGGGGGCACACTGAAGCTTTCTTT. It translates to CASRIGGHTEAFF.

This clonotype showed up many times. V gene TRBV7-6 combines with J gene TRBJ2-2; TRBD1 agrees at 7 bases. CDR1 and CDR2 from the germline V gene are SGHVS and FNYEAQ. Unmatched junction bases numbered 12, after V lost 4 bases and J lost 1 base. The CDR3 runs to 18 residues. The CDR3 sequence is CASSSIHRGRGNTGELFF. The CDR3 region has the DNA TGTGCCAGCAGCTCAATTCACAGGGGAAGGGGGAACACCGGGGAGCTGTTTTTT.

The genes are TRBV29-1 and TRBJ2-7; D is ambiguous. The germline V gene encodes CDR1 SQVTM and CDR2 ANQGSEA. V gave up 1 base and J gave up 3 bases, with 4 bases separating them. This CDR3 region has 11 residues. CDR3 region: CSVEGLYEQYF. The CDR3, as DNA: TGCAGCGTTGAAGGCCTCTACGAGCAGTACTTC.

The J gene is TRBJ1-5, the V gene TRBV28, with a possible D match to TRBD1 (5 bases). Trimming removed 5 bases at V and 7 bases at J, with 15 bases between. The CDR3 is 14 residues long. Germline loops: CDR1 MDHEN, CDR2 SYDVKM. The CDR3 nucleotides read TGTGCCAGCAGTCCACGACAGTTTAGGCAGCCCCAGCATTTT. This encodes CASSPRQFRQPQHF.

The gene calls are TRBV23-1 and TRBJ2-3; 12 nucleotides align to TRBD1. TRBV23-1 is assigned to the ORF class and has an uncertain function. The CDR3 is 20 residues long. V lost 0 bases and J lost 3; bases outside the gene matches: 13. This chain's CDR3 is CASSQSQGTGGSPWTDTQYF. CDR3 in DNA: TGCGCCAGCAGTCAATCACAGGGGACAGGGGGCTCCCCGTGGACAGATACGCAGTATTTT.

The chain joins TRBV20-1 to TRBJ2-5, with D unclear. V was shortened by 0 bases and J by 1 base, with 6 bases between the two germline ends. Germline V gene lookup returns CDR1 DFQATT and CDR2 SNEGSKA (reference sequence). CDR3 size: 13 residues. The CDR3 loop is CSAREGSQETQYF. CDR3 coding DNA: TGCAGTGCTAGAGAAGGTAGCCAAGAGACCCAGTACTTC.

In this sample, this clonotype turned up a few times. The chain uses TRBV7-8 and TRBJ1-5; D possibly corresponds to TRBD1 (6 bases). V was cut by 0 bases and J by 5 bases, with 14 bases left in between. Germline CDR1 is SGHVS and CDR2 is FQNEAQ. CDR3 length: 16 residues. The chain's CDR3 is CASSLAGEGGHQPQHF. CDR3 coding DNA: TGTGCCAGCAGCTTAGCGGGGGAGGGGGGCCATCAGCCCCAGCATTTT.

The chain joins TRBV6-6 to TRBJ1-5; 8 bases align to TRBD1. CDR1 is MNHNY, CDR2 SVGAGI, per germline (reference sequence). The CDR3 has 15 residues. Trimming removed 5 bases from V and 6 bases from J; junction bases left unmatched: 9. CDR3 protein: CASSVDGGTGQPQHF. CDR3 nucleotides: TGTGCCAGCAGTGTGGACGGCGGGACAGGTCAGCCCCAGCATTTT.

This clonotype was seen more than once but under ten times. The chain carries TRBV2 and TRBJ2-1; D is ambiguous. V was clipped by 10 bases and J by 1 base, with 11 bases between them. CDR1 is SNHLY, CDR2 FYNNEI, per germline. The CDR3 has 13 amino acids. CDR3 residues: CATSWQSYNEQFF. As DNA, the CDR3 is TGTGCCACCAGCTGGCAGTCCTACAATGAGCAGTTCTTC.

This clonotype occurred a few times. The V gene is TRBV6-5, the J gene TRBJ2-6; D may be TRBD1 (6 bases). The CDR3 runs 15 residues. V shed 6 bases and J shed 8 bases, with 17 bases lying between them. CDR1 is MNHEY and CDR2 is SVGAGI in the germline V gene. Here the CDR3 reads CASRPLTGPSNVLTF. The CDR3 DNA reads as TGTGCCAGCAGACCATTGACAGGCCCGTCCAACGTCCTGACTTTC.

The chain links TRBV4-2 to TRBJ1-1; no reliable D call. Germline loops: CDR1 LGHNA, CDR2 YNFKEQ. This CDR3 is built from 14 residues. The V end was cut by 3 bases, the J end by 0 bases, with 8 bases between. The CDR3 region is CASSHESMNTEAFF. DNA of the CDR3: TGTGCCAGCAGCCACGAAAGCATGAACACTGAAGCTTTCTTT.

The V call is TRBV19, the J call TRBJ2-7; the match to TRBD1 covers 9 bases. The germline V gene encodes CDR1 LNHDA and CDR2 SQIVND (reference sequence). With V trimmed by 8 bases and J by 5 bases, 10 bases remained unmatched. The CDR3 has 14 amino acids. Here the CDR3 reads CASRKQGARNEQYF. The CDR3 DNA follows: TGTGCCAGTCGGAAACAGGGGGCGAGGAACGAGCAGTACTTC.

J is TRBJ1-2 and V is TRBV19; unclear D gene. This CDR3 comprises 13 residues. Germline-derived CDR1 and CDR2 are LNHDA and SQIVND (reference sequence). The V end lost 3 bases, the J end lost 0 bases, and 5 bases lay between the germline ends. The CDR3 nucleotides read TGTGCCAGTAGTATGGGTCCTAACTATGGCTACACCTTC. Its translation: CASSMGPNYGYTF.

This clonotype was detected only a few times. This chain's CDR3 is CASSFSSYQETQYF. The CDR3 region has the DNA TGTGCCAGCAGTTTCTCGTCATACCAAGAGACCCAGTACTTC. The V gene is TRBV12-3 or TRBV12-4, the J gene TRBJ2-5; no firm D call. There are 14 residues in the CDR3. With 3 bases removed from V and 0 bases from J, the gap between germline ends came to 8 bases.

In this sample, this clonotype turned up a few times. The CDR3 nucleotides are TGTGCCAGTAGTATGTTCGAATACAGGGGGAGCAATCAGCCCCAGCATTTT. It specifies CASSMFEYRGSNQPQHF. The chain is built from TRBV19 and TRBJ1-5; TRBD1 matches 8 bases. Germline CDR1 and CDR2: LNHDA and SQIVND (reference sequence). Trimming took 3 bases from V and 1 from J; bases not matched to a gene: 8. The CDR3 extends over 17 amino acids.

The table lists this clonotype with a few counts. This chain links TRBV12-3 or TRBV12-4 with TRBJ2-7; D uncertain. V gave up 5 bases and J gave up 3 bases, with 8 bases separating them. The CDR3 is 12 residues long. DNA for the CDR3: TGTGCCAGCAGTCCAGGTTTCTACGAGCAGTACGTC. Translating it yields CASSPGFYEQYV.

The V and J genes are TRBV7-9 and TRBJ1-2, with a possible D match to TRBD1 (6 bases). V was pared by 1 base and J by 5 bases, with 14 bases between. CDR3 size: 15 residues. The V gene's germline CDR1 is SEHNR and CDR2 FQNEAQ (reference sequence). Here the CDR3 reads CASSLEEQGSYGYTF. In DNA, the CDR3 is TGTGCCAGCAGCTTAGAGGAACAGGGTTCATATGGCTACACCTTC.

The V and J genes are TRBV15 and TRBJ1-3, with D perhaps matching TRBD1 (5 bases). This CDR3 has 18 amino acids. CDR1 and CDR2 (germline): LNHNV, YYDKDF (reference sequence). V lost 0 bases to trimming and J lost 3 bases, with 18 bases between them. The CDR3 spells CATSRDVPGRGSGNTIYF. The CDR3 DNA is TGTGCCACCAGCAGAGATGTCCCGGGAAGGGGTAGTGGAAACACCATATATTTT.

The chain is built from TRBV4-3 and TRBJ2-2, with D unclear. This CDR3 region has 17 residues. Germline V gives CDR1 LGHNA, CDR2 YSLEER. With 0 bases removed from V and 0 bases from J, the gap between germline ends came to 11 bases. This CDR3 is CASSQDYAGPNTGELFF. CDR3 bases: TGCGCCAGCAGCCAAGATTACGCAGGTCCGAACACCGGGGAGCTGTTTTTT.

The chain links TRBV27 to TRBJ2-5; tentative D call: TRBD1 (8 bases). The length of the CDR3 is 15 residues. Germline lookup yields CDR1 MNHEY and CDR2 SMNVEV (reference sequence). V dropped 3 bases and J dropped 1 base, with 12 bases sitting between them. The CDR3 DNA is TGTGCCAGCAGTTTGACAGGGGAGGGCCAAGAGACCCAGTACTTC. Its protein product is CASSLTGEGQETQYF.

This chain joins TRBV10-3 and TRBJ2-1; no firm D call. Germline V gene sequence: CDR1 ENHRY, CDR2 SYGVKD. The V end lost 4 bases, the J end lost 10 bases, and 29 bases lay between the germline ends. CDR3 length equals 18 residues. CDR3 in amino acids: CAISGVKSDIVTLGEQFF. CDR3 nucleotide sequence: TGTGCCATCAGTGGGGTAAAAAGTGATATAGTGACTTTGGGAGAGCAGTTCTTC.

This clonotype was found many times. V gene TRBV7-6 combines with J gene TRBJ2-3; TRBD2 matches 14 bases. From germline, CDR1 is SGHVS and CDR2 FNYEAQ. The CDR3 covers 17 residues. V gave up 5 bases and J gave up 5 bases; unmatched junction bases: 9. The CDR3 region is CASSPGLAGGRRDTQYF. The DNA for the CDR3 is TGTGCCAGCAGCCCAGGACTAGCGGGGGGCCGGAGAGATACGCAGTATTTT.